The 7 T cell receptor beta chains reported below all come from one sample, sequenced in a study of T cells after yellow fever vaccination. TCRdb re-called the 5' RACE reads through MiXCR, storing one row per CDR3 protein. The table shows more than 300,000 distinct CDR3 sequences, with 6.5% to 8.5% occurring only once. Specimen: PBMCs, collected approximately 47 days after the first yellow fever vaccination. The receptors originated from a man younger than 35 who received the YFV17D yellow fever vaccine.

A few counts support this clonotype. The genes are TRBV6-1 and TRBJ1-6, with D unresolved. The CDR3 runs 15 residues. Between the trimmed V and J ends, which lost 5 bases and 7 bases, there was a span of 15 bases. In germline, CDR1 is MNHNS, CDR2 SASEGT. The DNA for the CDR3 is TGTGCCAGCAGTCAAACTCAGACACGAAATTCACCCCTCCACTTT. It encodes CASSQTQTRNSPLHF.

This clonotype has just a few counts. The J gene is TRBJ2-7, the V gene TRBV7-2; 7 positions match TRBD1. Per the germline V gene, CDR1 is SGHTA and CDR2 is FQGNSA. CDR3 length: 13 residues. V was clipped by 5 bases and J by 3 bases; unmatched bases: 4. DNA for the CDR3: TGTGCCAGCAGCCTCCAGGGGGACTACGAGCAGTACGTC. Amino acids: CASSLQGDYEQYV.

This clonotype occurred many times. The CDR3 nucleotides are TGTGCCAGCAGCTCCGGACTAGCGGGCCGCACAGATACGCAGTATTTT. It codes for CASSSGLAGRTDTQYF. The chain carries TRBV7-9 and TRBJ2-3, with 11 bases lining up with TRBD2. Germline V lookup: CDR1 SEHNR, CDR2 FQNEAQ (reference sequence). The CDR3 sequence is 16 residues long. Germline trimming cut 4 bases from V and 1 base from J; bases unmatched to any gene: 4. The variable domain in full, with the rest retrieved from reference TRBV7-9 and TRBJ2-3, is DTGVSQNPRHKITKRGQNVTFRCDPISEHNRLYWYRQTLGQGPEFLTYFQNEAQLEKSRLLSDRFSAERPKGSFSTLEIQRTEQGDSAMYLCASSSGLAGRTDTQYFGPGTRLTVL.

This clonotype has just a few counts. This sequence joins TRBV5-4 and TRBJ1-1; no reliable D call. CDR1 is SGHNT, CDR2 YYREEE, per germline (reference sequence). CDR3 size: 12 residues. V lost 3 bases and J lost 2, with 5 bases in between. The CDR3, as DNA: TGTGCCAGCAGCTCCCAAAACACTGAAGCTTTCTTT. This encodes CASSSQNTEAFF.

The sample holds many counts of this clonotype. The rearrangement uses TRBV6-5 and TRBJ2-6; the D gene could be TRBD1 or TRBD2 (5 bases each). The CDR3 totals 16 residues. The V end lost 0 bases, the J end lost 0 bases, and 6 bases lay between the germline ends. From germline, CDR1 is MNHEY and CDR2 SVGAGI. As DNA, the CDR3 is TGTGCCAGCAGTTACTCGGGGGACTCTGGGGCCAACGTCCTGACTTTC. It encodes CASSYSGDSGANVLTF.

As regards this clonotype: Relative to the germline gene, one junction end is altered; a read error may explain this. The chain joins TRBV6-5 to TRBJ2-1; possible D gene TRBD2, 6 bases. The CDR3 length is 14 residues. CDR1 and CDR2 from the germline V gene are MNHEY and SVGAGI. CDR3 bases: TGTTCCAGCAGTTTTCATCGGATGGCGGGGAAGCAGTTCTTC. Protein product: CSSSFHRMAGKQFF.

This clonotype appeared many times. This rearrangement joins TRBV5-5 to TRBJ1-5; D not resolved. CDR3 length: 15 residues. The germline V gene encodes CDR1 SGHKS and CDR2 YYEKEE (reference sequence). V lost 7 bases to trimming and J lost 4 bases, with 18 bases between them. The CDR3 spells CASGREGSRNQPQHF. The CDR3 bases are TGTGCCAGCGGCAGAGAGGGCTCTCGGAATCAGCCCCAGCATTTT.